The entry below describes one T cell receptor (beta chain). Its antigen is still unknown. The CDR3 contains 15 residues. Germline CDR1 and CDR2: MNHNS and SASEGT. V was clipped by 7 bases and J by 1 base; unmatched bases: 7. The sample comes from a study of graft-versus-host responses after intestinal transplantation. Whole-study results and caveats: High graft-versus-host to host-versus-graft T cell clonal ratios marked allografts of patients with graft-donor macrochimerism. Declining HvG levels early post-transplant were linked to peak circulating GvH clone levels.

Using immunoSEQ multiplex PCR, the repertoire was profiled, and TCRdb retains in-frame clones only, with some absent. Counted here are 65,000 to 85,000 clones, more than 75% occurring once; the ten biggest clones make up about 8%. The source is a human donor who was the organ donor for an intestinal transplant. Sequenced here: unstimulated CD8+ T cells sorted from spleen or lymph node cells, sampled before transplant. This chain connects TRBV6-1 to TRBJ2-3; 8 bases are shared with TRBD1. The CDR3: CASILDRGGTDTQYF. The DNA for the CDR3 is TGTGCCAGCATTTTAGACAGGGGAGGCACAGATACGCAGTATTTT.